A single sample gave rise to the 30 T cell receptor beta chains below, sequenced in a study of response to subunit inactivated influenza vaccine. TCRdb re-analysed the RT-PCR reads in MiXCR, keeping a single row per CDR3 protein. Of hundreds of thousands of distinct CDR3 sequences listed, 12% are singletons. The starting material was non-naive T cells sorted from PBMCs, obtained around 15 days before vaccination. These receptors were taken from a man aged 45-65 years who received an inactivated influenza vaccine.

The rearrangement uses TRBV3-1 and TRBJ2-7; 12 bases map to TRBD2. The trim removed 5 bases at V and 0 bases at J, leaving 5 bases unmatched. The V gene's germline CDR1 is LGHDT and CDR2 YNNKEL (reference sequence). The CDR3 length is 16 residues. CDR3 amino acids: CASSFGLAGSSYEQYF. CDR3 DNA: TGTGCCAGCAGCTTCGGACTAGCGGGGAGCTCCTACGAGCAGTACTTC.

The chain couples TRBV20-1 to TRBJ2-7, with 11 nucleotides matching TRBD2. This CDR3 region has 17 residues. V was clipped by 0 bases and J by 1 base; unmatched bases: 8. The V gene's germline CDR1 is DFQATT and CDR2 SNEGSKA (reference sequence). CDR3 region: CSARDLAGGTHSYEQYF. The CDR3 DNA is TGCAGTGCTAGAGATCTAGCGGGAGGCACCCATTCCTACGAGCAGTACTTC.

In nucleotides, the CDR3 is TGTGCCAGCTCAAGGGACAATCAGCCCCAGCATTTT. Protein sequence: CASSRDNQPQHF. This chain connects TRBV6-1 to TRBJ1-5; D is ambiguous. V was trimmed by 8 bases and J by 3 bases, leaving 8 bases between them. Germline CDR1 is MNHNS and CDR2 is SASEGT. This CDR3 has 12 residues.

This clonotype was seen a handful of times. J is TRBJ2-5 and V is TRBV20-1; D is perhaps TRBD1 or TRBD2 (5 bases each). From germline, CDR1 is DFQATT and CDR2 SNEGSKA (reference sequence). V lost 8 bases to trimming and J lost 5 bases, with 15 bases between them. This CDR3 is built from 12 residues. CDR3 amino acids: CSPLPGQETQYF. DNA of the CDR3: TGCAGTCCACTCCCGGGGCAGGAGACCCAGTACTTC.

The V gene is TRBV27, the J gene TRBJ2-7; 10 nucleotides align to TRBD1. CDR1 and CDR2 (germline): MNHEY, SMNVEV (reference sequence). V shed 3 bases and J 3 bases; nucleotides not matched to a gene: 17. The CDR3 contains 19 residues. This CDR3 reads CASSFCGTGAYPSNYEQYF. CDR3 nucleotides: TGTGCCAGCAGTTTTTGCGGGACAGGGGCTTATCCCTCTAACTACGAGCAGTACTTC.

This clonotype has just a few counts. The CDR3 coding sequence is TGTGCCAGCAGCTTAGGTCGGGGAATCGTCCACCTTTTTAATGAAAAACTGTTTTTT. Residues: CASSLGRGIVHLFNEKLFF. The V and J genes are TRBV11-1 and TRBJ1-4; D uncertain. CDR1 is SGHAT and CDR2 is FQDESV in the germline V gene (reference sequence). The V end lost 1 base, the J end lost 4 bases, and 22 bases lay between the germline ends. The CDR3 is 19 amino acids.

Only a few counts were recorded for this clonotype. The chain couples TRBV2 to TRBJ1-1; D is unclear. The CDR3 consists of 12 residues. CDR1 and CDR2 from the germline V gene are SNHLY and FYNNEI. Trimming removed 7 bases at V and 2 bases at J, with 8 bases between. The CDR3 nucleotides are TGTGCCAGCAAAACAAGTAACACTGAAGCTTTCTTT. Translation: CASKTSNTEAFF.

The chain links TRBV4-3 to TRBJ2-2; 11 positions match TRBD2. The V gene's germline CDR1 is LGHNA and CDR2 YSLEER. The CDR3 is made up of 18 amino acids. After removal of 0 bases from V and 4 bases from J, the junction contained 7 bases not matched to a gene. The CDR3 loop reads CASSQEASGGRTTGELFF. The CDR3 nucleotides read TGCGCCAGCAGCCAAGAGGCTAGCGGGGGGCGAACCACCGGGGAGCTGTTTTTT.

This clonotype has more than one count but fewer than ten. One junction end disagrees with the germline gene, perhaps due to a read error. The chain joins TRBV12-3 or TRBV12-4 to TRBJ2-1; D perhaps matches TRBD2 (5 bases). The CDR3 consists of 11 residues. The CDR3 here is CASSSGGDSTF. The CDR3 coding sequence is TGTGCCAGCAGTTCCGGAGGAGACTCGACATTC.

This clonotype was detected a few times. The J gene is TRBJ2-1, the V gene TRBV7-3; 10 bases line up with TRBD1. CDR1 and CDR2 from the germline V gene are SGHTA and FQGTGA. This CDR3 region has 15 residues. V lost 5 bases to trimming and J lost 7 bases; unmatched junction nucleotides: 8. The CDR3 nucleotides are TGTGCCAGCAGCCCCGGCGACAGGGGGCATAATGAGCAGTTCTTC. It is translated as CASSPGDRGHNEQFF.

The chain combines TRBV7-7 with TRBJ2-5, with D tentatively TRBD1 or TRBD2 (6 bases each). Per the germline V gene, CDR1 is SSHAT and CDR2 is FNYEAQ (reference sequence). CDR3 length equals 14 residues. The V and J ends lost 5 bases and 4 bases respectively, with 14 bases between them. CDR3 region: CASSDFGGLETQYF. CDR3 in DNA: TGTGCCAGCAGCGACTTCGGGGGCCTAGAGACCCAGTACTTC.

The rearrangement joins TRBV4-2 to TRBJ2-6, with D possibly matching TRBD1 (5 bases). The CDR3 is 17 residues long. V dropped 1 base and J dropped 3 bases, with 13 bases sitting between them. From germline, CDR1 is LGHNA and CDR2 YNFKEQ. As DNA, the CDR3 is TGTGCCAGCAGCCAAGGGCCAGGGATAGGTGGGGCCAACGTCCTGACTTTC. The encoded protein is CASSQGPGIGGANVLTF.

This clonotype was recorded a few times. The chain combines TRBV27 with TRBJ1-1; 9 bases agree with TRBD1. The CDR3 sequence is 14 residues long. Trimming took 5 bases from V and 4 from J; bases not matched to a gene: 5. Germline V gene sequence: CDR1 MNHEY, CDR2 SMNVEV (reference sequence). The CDR3 loop reads CASSTQTGGTEAFF. CDR3 bases: TGTGCCAGCAGTACCCAGACAGGGGGCACTGAAGCTTTCTTT.

This clonotype was picked up many times. For the CDR3, the DNA is TGTGCCAGCAGTTTCGTGTCAAGCCCGAACACTGAAGCTTTCTTT. It specifies CASSFVSSPNTEAFF. The chain joins TRBV28 to TRBJ1-1, with D uncertain. Germline assignment: CDR1 MDHEN and CDR2 SYDVKM. The CDR3 loop spans 15 amino acids. V lost 3 bases to trimming and J lost 1 base, with 12 bases between them.

This clonotype was counted many times. The chain carries TRBV5-6 and TRBJ2-3, with TRBD2 identical over 8 bases. The CDR3 runs to 14 residues. V lost 4 bases, J lost 5 bases, and 6 bases stayed unmatched. Germline V CDR1 and CDR2: SGHDT, YYEEEE. CDR3 region: CASSLQLAGDTQYF. CDR3 sequence (DNA): TGTGCCAGCAGCCTCCAGCTAGCGGGAGATACGCAGTATTTT.

This clonotype was found many times. The rearrangement uses TRBV11-2 and TRBJ1-3, with D possibly being TRBD1 (6 bases). This CDR3 region has 16 residues. Between the trimmed V and J ends, which lost 4 bases and 3 bases, there was a span of 16 bases. The V gene's germline CDR1 is SGHAT and CDR2 FQNNGV. DNA of the CDR3: TGTGCCAGCAGCTCAAAACAGGGTTTCTTTGGAAACACCATATATTTT. As protein: CASSSKQGFFGNTIYF.

This clonotype has only a few counts. One end of the junction does not line up with germline, which may come from a read error. CDR3 nucleotide sequence: TGTGCCAGCAACTTAGCATGGGGAGGATCCTACAATGAGCAGTTCTTC. Amino acids: CASNLAWGGSYNEQFF. The rearrangement links TRBV7-8 to TRBJ2-1; D is perhaps TRBD2 (6 bases). Germline lookup yields CDR1 SGHVS and CDR2 FQNEAQ. This CDR3 has 16 amino acids.

The CDR3 is CSATGGQETQYF. CDR3 DNA sequence: TGCAGTGCCACAGGCGGTCAAGAGACCCAGTACTTC. This chain joins TRBV20-1 and TRBJ2-5, with D maybe TRBD1 (5 bases). V was clipped by 6 bases and J by 2 bases, with 10 bases between them. The CDR3 covers 12 residues. CDR1 is DFQATT, CDR2 SNEGSKA, per germline (reference sequence).

The chain uses TRBV20-1 and TRBJ2-1, with unresolved D. This CDR3 is 10 amino acids long. CDR1 and CDR2 (germline): DFQATT, SNEGSKA (reference sequence). Between the trimmed V and J ends, which lost 1 base and 9 bases, there was a span of 4 bases. Here the CDR3 DNA reads TGCAGTGCTAGAGGTAGTGAGCAGTTCTTC. It specifies CSARGSEQFF.

The CDR3 DNA is TGCGCCAGCAGCCGTGAGCCGGACAGAGCCTATGGCTACACCTTC. Amino acids: CASSREPDRAYGYTF. The chain links TRBV5-1 to TRBJ1-2, with D possibly matching TRBD1 (6 bases). V was clipped by 4 bases and J by 4 bases, with 17 bases between them. Germline V lookup: CDR1 SGHRS, CDR2 YFSETQ. The CDR3 is made up of 15 amino acids. The entire variable domain, with the rest obtained from reference TRBV5-1 and TRBJ1-2, is as follows: KAGVTQTPRYLIKTRGQQVTLSCSPISGHRSVSWYQQTPGQGLQFLFEYFSETQRNKGNFPGRFSGRQFSNSRSEMNVSTLELGDSALYLCASSREPDRAYGYTFGSGTRLTVV.

The chain employs TRBV13 and TRBJ2-7, with D uncertain. Germline CDR1 reads PRHDT; CDR2 reads FYEKMQ (reference sequence). The V gene lost 5 bases and the J gene lost 5 bases, with 19 bases spanning the gap. CDR3 size: 15 residues. The CDR3 DNA is TGTGCCAGCAGCCCAATTTACCCCCGAGGCAACGAGCAGTACTTC. This sequence encodes CASSPIYPRGNEQYF.

This clonotype was seen more than once but under ten times. The rearrangement links TRBV24-1 to TRBJ2-7, with 8 bases matching TRBD1. V lost 3 bases to trimming and J lost 4 bases; unmatched junction nucleotides: 4. Germline CDR1 is KGHDR and CDR2 is SFDVKD. CDR3 size: 14 residues. The CDR3 DNA sequence: TGTGCCACCAGTGATGCCGGACAGGGTTACGAGCAGTACTTC. Its translation is CATSDAGQGYEQYF.

This clonotype came up many times. The V gene is TRBV27, the J gene TRBJ1-5, with a possible D match to TRBD1 (5 bases). CDR1 is MNHEY and CDR2 is SMNVEV in the germline V gene (reference sequence). Trimming shortened V by 1 base and J by 5 bases, and 12 bases separated the two germline ends. This CDR3 has 15 amino acids. CDR3 protein: CASSLWGTGDQPQHF. The CDR3 DNA reads TGTGCCAGCAGTTTATGGGGCACTGGGGATCAGCCCCAGCATTTT.

This clonotype was detected a few times. Here the CDR3 reads CASSLEARMNTGELFF. In DNA, the CDR3 is TGCGCCAGCAGCTTGGAGGCTAGAATGAACACCGGGGAGCTGTTTTTT. The V gene is TRBV5-1, the J gene TRBJ2-2; D ambiguous. CDR1 and CDR2 from the germline V gene are SGHRS and YFSETQ. The CDR3 extends over 16 amino acids. V shed 0 bases and J shed 1 base, with 10 bases lying between them. The whole variable domain, remainder taken from reference TRBV5-1 and TRBJ2-2, is KAGVTQTPRYLIKTRGQQVTLSCSPISGHRSVSWYQQTPGQGLQFLFEYFSETQRNKGNFPGRFSGRQFSNSRSEMNVSTLELGDSALYLCASSLEARMNTGELFFGEGSRLTVL.

In nucleotides, the CDR3 is TGCAGTGCTAGGTCCCGGGCGGGGATCGAAGCTTTCTTT. Encoded protein: CSARSRAGIEAFF. The rearrangement joins TRBV20-1 to TRBJ1-1; D gene uncertain. The V end lost 3 bases, the J end lost 8 bases, and 16 bases lay between the germline ends. Per the germline V gene, CDR1 is DFQATT and CDR2 is SNEGSKA (reference sequence). The CDR3 spans 13 residues.

In its sample, this clonotype was seen many times. The chain couples TRBV11-1 to TRBJ2-2, with D possibly TRBD1 on 6 matching bases. V was trimmed by 5 bases and J by 3 bases, leaving 10 bases between them. CDR1 is SGHAT and CDR2 is FQDESV in the germline V gene (reference sequence). The CDR3 covers 14 residues. The DNA for the CDR3 is TGTGCCAGCAGCGCAGACAGGTACACCGGGGAGCTGTTTTTT. Protein: CASSADRYTGELFF.

In this sample, this clonotype turned up a few times. The chain uses TRBV27 and TRBJ2-7; D is undetermined. The ends were cut back, 5 bases at V and 0 bases at J, with 20 bases in the middle. The CDR3 is 17 amino acids. From germline, CDR1 is MNHEY and CDR2 SMNVEV (reference sequence). The CDR3 DNA is TGTGCCAGCAGTCCGCAGGCTTGGCGGCCAAGCTCCTACGAGCAGTACTTC. Amino acid sequence: CASSPQAWRPSSYEQYF.

This clonotype has ten or more counts. The rearrangement joins TRBV7-8 to TRBJ2-7, with D perhaps matching TRBD1 or TRBD2 (5 bases each). V lost 3 bases to trimming and J lost 0 bases, with 15 bases between them. Germline V gene sequence: CDR1 SGHVS, CDR2 FQNEAQ. The CDR3 has 16 residues. Written as DNA, the CDR3 is TGTGCCAGCAGCTTTTTTATTGGGGCGGGCTCCTACGAGCAGTACTTC. It translates to CASSFFIGAGSYEQYF.

The chain carries TRBV19 and TRBJ2-7; 11 positions agree with TRBD1. This CDR3 contains 14 residues. V shed 7 bases, J shed 4 bases, and the junction held 6 bases outside the gene matches. Germline-derived CDR1 and CDR2 are LNHDA and SQIVND (reference sequence). As DNA, the CDR3 is TGTGCCAGTAAACCGGGACAGGGGGGATACGAGCAGTACTTC. Translation gives CASKPGQGGYEQYF.

V gene TRBV25-1 combines with J gene TRBJ2-7; maybe TRBD2 (6 bases). The V and J ends lost 3 bases and 3 bases respectively, with 15 bases between them. The CDR3 runs to 15 residues. Germline CDR1 reads MGHDK; CDR2 reads SYGVNS. CDR3 loop: CASSDPLASYYEQYF. In DNA form, the CDR3 reads TGTGCCAGCAGTGACCCACTAGCCAGTTACTACGAGCAGTACTTC.